These 32 T cell receptor beta chains originate from one sample sequenced in a study of T cell clonality in common variable immunodeficiency. Profiling relied on immunoSEQ multiplex PCR, and the TCRdb table lists in-frame clones only, not all of them. The data show more than 65,000 clones, with none appearing a single time. What was sequenced was peripheral blood mononuclear cells. Receptors originate from a person aged 18 to 75 in good health.

This clone has ten or more counts. The read stops 3 residues short of the end of the CDR3; the missing end is completed from the germline J gene. J is TRBJ1-1 and V is TRBV20-1, with D perhaps matching TRBD1 (6 bases). The V and J ends lost 3 bases and 4 bases respectively, with 18 bases between them. CDR1 DFQATT and CDR2 SNEGSKA come from the germline V gene (reference sequence). The CDR3 runs to 15 residues. The chain's CDR3 is CSASSGTSLGTEAFF. The sequenced part of the CDR3 DNA is TGCAGTGCTAGTTCTGGGACATCTCTCGGCACTGAA.

This clone was observed many times. The CDR3 DNA, read in part, is TGTGCCAGCAGCAAGAGACAGTTTAACTACGAG. It yields the protein CASSKRQFNYE. The full CDR3 sequence reads CASSKRQFNYEQYF. This chain connects TRBV5-6 to TRBJ2-7; D is perhaps TRBD1 (5 bases). Coverage ceases 3 residues before the CDR3 finishes, and the germline J gene fills in the end. Between the trimmed V and J ends, which lost 4 bases and 3 bases, there was a span of 14 bases. This CDR3 region has 14 residues. CDR1 SGHDT and CDR2 YYEEEE come from the germline V gene.

This clone was seen more than once but under ten times. The read terminates 3 residues before the CDR3 end, so the remaining end is supplied by the germline J gene. The rearrangement joins TRBV18 to TRBJ1-5; D unclear. V was shortened by 2 bases and J by 2 bases, with 7 bases between the two germline ends. CDR1 and CDR2 (germline): KGHSH, LQKENI. The CDR3 is 14 residues long. The CDR3 loop reads CASSPSPGNQPQHF. CDR3 DNA, as far as it was read: TGTGCCAGCTCACCATCTCCGGGCAATCAGCCC.

This clone was picked up many times. The CDR3 goes on 3 residues after the read ends, and that part is filled in from the germline J gene. The rearrangement links TRBV7-3 to TRBJ2-3, with TRBD2 matching 9 bases. Germline CDR1 and CDR2: SGHTA and FQGTGA. The CDR3 contains 15 residues. V gave up 3 bases and J gave up 0 bases; unmatched junction bases: 1. Partial CDR3 DNA: TGTGCCAGCAGCTTTACTAGCGGGAGCACAGATACG. Translating it yields CASSFTSGSTDT. The CDR3 as a whole reads CASSFTSGSTDTQYF.

Ten or more counts support this clone. The read ends 3 residues before the CDR3 terminus; that terminus is restored from the germline J gene. The genes are TRBV10-3 and TRBJ1-1; 9 bases map to TRBD1. V lost 5 bases, J lost 6 bases, and 4 bases stayed unmatched. Per germline, CDR1 ENHRY and CDR2 SYGVKD. This CDR3 is 13 amino acids long. Here the CDR3 reads CAISPGQGAEAFF. Incomplete CDR3 DNA: TGTGCCATCAGTCCGGGACAGGGCGCTGAA.

This clone occurred many times. The read ends 3 residues before the CDR3 terminus; that terminus is restored from the germline J gene. V is TRBV7-9 and J is TRBJ2-1, with 11 bases aligning to TRBD2. CDR1 and CDR2 (germline): SEHNR, FQNEAQ (reference sequence). V shed 5 bases, J shed 5 bases, and the junction held 5 bases outside the gene matches. The CDR3 consists of 15 residues. The part of the CDR3 DNA that was read is TGTGCCAGCAGCACCGGGACTAGCGGCAACAATGAG. Translated, it gives CASSTGTSGNNE. The CDR3 as a whole reads CASSTGTSGNNEQFF. Filled out from reference TRBV7-9 and TRBJ2-1, the complete variable domain reads DTGVSQNPRHKITKRGQNVTFRCDPISEHNRLYWYRQTLGQGPEFLTYFQNEAQLEKSRLLSDRFSAERPKGSFSTLEIQRTEQGDSAMYLCASSTGTSGNNEQFFGPGTRLTVL.

Ten or more counts support this clone. From the germline J gene comes the end of the CDR3, since the read stops 3 residues before it. The rearrangement links TRBV7-2 to TRBJ2-1; no clear D gene. The germline V and J ends were trimmed by 4 bases and 4 bases, with 14 bases remaining between them. The CDR3 extends over 15 amino acids. Germline CDR1 is SGHTA and CDR2 is FQGNSA. This chain's CDR3 is CASSSRPFRYNEQFF. The sequenced CDR3 bases are TGTGCCAGCAGCTCACGCCCATTCAGGTACAATGAG.

This clone was seen ten or more times. The CDR3 end falls 3 residues outside the read, so it is completed with the germline J gene. The V gene is TRBV5-6, the J gene TRBJ2-5; 7 positions match TRBD2. The CDR3 consists of 15 residues. Germline-derived CDR1 and CDR2 are SGHDT and YYEEEE. Losses at the gene ends were 1 base for V and 5 bases for J; bases not matched to a gene: 8. The CDR3 loop reads CASSLLGRGEETQYF. The part of the CDR3 DNA that was read is TGTGCCAGCAGCTTGTTAGGGAGGGGCGAGGAGACC.

This clone was observed at least ten times. The observed sequence ends 3 residues before the CDR3 terminus, with the missing tail filled in from the germline J gene. The chain joins TRBV5-5 to TRBJ1-1; D unresolved. Trimming removed 3 bases at V and 1 base at J, with 7 bases between. Germline V gene lookup returns CDR1 SGHKS and CDR2 YYEKEE (reference sequence). The CDR3 length is 13 residues. The CDR3 bases that were read are TGTGCCAGCAGCTCGCCAGAGAACACTGAA. Translated: CASSSPENTE. The whole CDR3 reads CASSSPENTEAFF.

This clone was seen many times. The missing CDR3 end, 3 residues past where the read stops, is filled in from the germline J gene. The chain uses TRBV20-1 and TRBJ2-1; 9 bases are shared with TRBD1. From germline, CDR1 is DFQATT and CDR2 SNEGSKA (reference sequence). J lost 3 bases, V lost 6 bases, and 3 bases had no gene match. The CDR3 has 13 residues. CDR3 bases read: TGCAGTGCAGCGGGACAGGGCTACAATGAG. It translates to CSAAGQGYNE. The CDR3 in full is CSAAGQGYNEQFF.

This clone showed up many times. The junction does not match germline at one end; this may be a read error. The DNA ends 3 residues before the CDR3 does, and the rest of the CDR3 is filled in from the germline J gene. The chain has TRBV7-7 and TRBJ2-3; a possible D gene is TRBD2 (6 bases). The CDR3 runs to 13 residues. Germline V gene data show CDR1 as SSHAT and CDR2 as FNYEAQ (reference sequence). CDR3 bases read: TGTGCTAGCAGCAACCCTAGCGACGGTACG. This gives the protein CASSNPSDGT. The entire CDR3 reads CASSNPSDGTQYF.

There are many counts of this clone. The DNA ends 3 residues before the CDR3 does, and the rest of the CDR3 is filled in from the germline J gene. The chain has TRBV20-1 and TRBJ2-7, with 9 bases fitting TRBD1. Germline V gives CDR1 DFQATT, CDR2 SNEGSKA (reference sequence). The CDR3 sequence is 13 residues long. Trimming removed 3 bases from V and 6 bases from J; junction bases left unmatched: 6. The CDR3 sequence: CSASRDREGEQYF. The covered CDR3 bases are TGCAGTGCTAGCAGGGACAGGGAGGGCGAG.

This clone was observed many times. CDR3 sequence: CASRPTSGRANEQFF. The DNA read from the CDR3 is TGTGCCAGCAGACCTACTAGCGGGAGGGCCAATGAG. The rearrangement links TRBV2 to TRBJ2-1, with 13 bases lining up with TRBD2. The sequence runs out 3 residues before the end of the CDR3; the remainder is reconstructed from the germline J gene. The CDR3 consists of 15 residues. Looked up from germline, CDR1 is SNHLY and CDR2 is FYNNEI. V was pared by 6 bases and J by 6 bases, with 5 bases of the junction left unmatched.

This clone was picked up many times. CDR3 amino acids: CASSELAGAGELFF. The DNA read from the CDR3 is TGTGCCAGCAGTGAGTTAGCGGGAGCCGGGGAG. The rearrangement uses TRBV2 and TRBJ2-2; TRBD2 matches at 9 bases. The DNA ends 3 residues before the CDR3 does, and the rest of the CDR3 is filled in from the germline J gene. CDR1 SNHLY and CDR2 FYNNEI come from the germline V gene. This CDR3 is 14 amino acids long. V was clipped by 3 bases and J by 6 bases; unmatched bases: 2. Drawing the rest from reference TRBV2 and TRBJ2-2, the complete variable domain is EPEVTQTPSHQVTQMGQEVILRCVPISNHLYFYWYRQILGQKVEFLVSFYNNEISEKSEIFDDQFSVERPDGSNFTLKIRSTKLEDSAMYFCASSELAGAGELFFGEGSRLTVL.

This clone was counted ten times or more. Read data end 3 residues before the CDR3 end; the end is taken from the germline J gene. The chain recombines TRBV20-1 with TRBJ1-1; a possible D gene is TRBD1 (5 bases). Germline V gene data show CDR1 as DFQATT and CDR2 as SNEGSKA (reference sequence). The CDR3 has 14 residues. The V and J ends lost 2 bases and 4 bases respectively, with 14 bases between them. The CDR3 sequence is CSARTQEEFTEAFF. The DNA read from the CDR3 is TGCAGTGCTAGAACACAGGAGGAGTTCACTGAA.

This clone was seen a handful of times. The CDR3 extends 3 residues past the end of the read, so its final part is completed from the germline J gene. The chain has TRBV19 and TRBJ1-5; TRBD1 matches at 8 bases. The CDR3 is made up of 15 amino acids. Germline lookup yields CDR1 LNHDA and CDR2 SQIVND (reference sequence). V gave up 3 bases and J gave up 1 base; unmatched junction bases: 2. Here the CDR3 reads CASSMGDRSNQPQHF. CDR3 DNA, as far as it was read: TGTGCCAGTAGTATGGGGGACAGGAGCAATCAGCCC.

This clone occurred many times. The sequenced fragment ends 3 residues before the CDR3 boundary, so the rest is inferred from the germline J gene. The J gene is TRBJ2-1, the V gene TRBV19; TRBD2 aligns across 13 bases. With V trimmed by 3 bases and J by 0 bases, 2 bases remained unmatched. This CDR3 has 17 amino acids. Germline-derived CDR1 and CDR2 are LNHDA and SQIVND (reference sequence). The sequenced part of the CDR3 DNA is TGTGCCAGTAGTATGGGACTAGCGGGGCACTCCTACAATGAG. Protein product: CASSMGLAGHSYNE. The full CDR3 is CASSMGLAGHSYNEQFF.

About this clone itself: The read terminates 3 residues ahead of where the CDR3 ends, so the germline J gene completes it. This chain joins TRBV2 and TRBJ2-2; 7 bases are a match to TRBD2. The CDR3 contains 15 residues. Germline V lookup: CDR1 SNHLY, CDR2 FYNNEI. Unmatched junction bases numbered 6, after V lost 4 bases and J lost 4 bases. The CDR3 DNA, read in part, is TGTGCCAGCAGTGGTGCTAGCGGAAGCACCGGGGAG. Encoded protein: CASSGASGSTGE. The whole CDR3 protein reads CASSGASGSTGELFF.

This clone was seen many times. The CDR3 extends 3 residues past the end of the read, so its final part is completed from the germline J gene. The rearrangement links TRBV18 to TRBJ2-1; the match to TRBD1 covers 9 bases. The CDR3 spans 17 residues. The germline V gene has CDR1 KGHSH and CDR2 LQKENI. V shed 5 bases, J shed 6 bases, and the junction held 14 bases outside the gene matches. The CDR3 sequence: CASSDRSGTGFGNEQFF. CDR3 DNA, as far as it was read: TGTGCCAGCTCAGACCGGTCTGGGACAGGGTTTGGCAATGAG.

This clone was seen many times. Read coverage stops 3 residues before the CDR3 terminus; the germline J gene supplies the remainder. The gene calls are TRBV28 and TRBJ2-3; 7 bases map to TRBD1. This CDR3 region has 12 residues. CDR1 is MDHEN and CDR2 is SYDVKM in the germline V gene. V shed 6 bases, J shed 4 bases, and the junction held 1 base outside the gene matches. The CDR3 bases that were read are TGTGCCAGCAGACAGGGGTCAGATACG. This translates into CASRQGSDT. The CDR3, in full, reads CASRQGSDTQYF. Looking up the rest from reference TRBV28 and TRBJ2-3 gives the full variable domain: DVKVTQSSRYLVKRTGEKVFLECVQDMDHENMFWYRQDPGLGLRLIYFSYDVKMKEKGDIPEGYSVSREKKERFSLILESASTNQTSMYLCASRQGSDTQYFGPGTRLTVL.

This clone was seen a few times. The CDR3 end lies 3 residues beyond the end of the read and is filled in from the germline J gene. The rearrangement uses TRBV23-1 and TRBJ2-7; 7 bases align to TRBD1. TRBV23-1 counts as an open reading frame of uncertain function. V was pared by 4 bases and J by 0 bases, with 12 bases of the junction left unmatched. The CDR3 is made up of 17 amino acids. CDR3 in amino acids: CASSPLFETGSSYEQYF. Incomplete CDR3 DNA: TGCGCCAGCAGTCCCCTATTCGAGACAGGGAGCTCCTACGAG.

This clone was recorded many times. The observed sequence ends 3 residues before the CDR3 terminus, with the missing tail filled in from the germline J gene. This chain joins TRBV7-3 and TRBJ2-7; 7 bases are a match to TRBD1. Germline loops: CDR1 SGHTA, CDR2 FQGTGA. The CDR3 sequence is 15 residues long. Trimming took 5 bases from V and 0 from J; bases not matched to a gene: 7. The sequenced part of the CDR3 DNA is TGTGCCAGCAGCCTGGCGACAGGGAGCTCCTACGAG. Its translation: CASSLATGSSYE. The full CDR3 protein is CASSLATGSSYEQYF.

This clone was seen many times. The observed sequence ends 3 residues before the CDR3 terminus, with the missing tail filled in from the germline J gene. This chain links TRBV13 with TRBJ2-7; either TRBD1 or TRBD2 may fit D (6 bases each). Germline loops: CDR1 PRHDT, CDR2 FYEKMQ (reference sequence). V was cut by 8 bases and J by 1 base, with 12 bases left in between. The CDR3 loop spans 13 amino acids. The CDR3 sequence: CASGTGRSYEQYF. Incomplete CDR3 DNA: TGTGCCAGCGGTACAGGGAGGTCCTACGAG.

This clone occurred many times. The DNA read from the CDR3 is TGCAGCTTCAAGGCTCGGGAAGAGACC. It is translated as CSFKAREET. The entire CDR3 reads CSFKAREETQYF. The chain is built from TRBV29-1 and TRBJ2-5, with D hard to call. The read ends 3 residues shy of where the CDR3 ends; the end is completed using the germline J gene. This CDR3 has 12 residues. V lost 8 bases and J 3 bases, leaving 13 bases between the germline ends. Germline loops: CDR1 SQVTM, CDR2 ANQGSEA.

This clone has a count of ten or more. The read terminates 3 residues ahead of where the CDR3 ends, so the germline J gene completes it. The chain carries TRBV19 and TRBJ2-7, with D tentatively TRBD2 (6 bases). Between the trimmed V and J ends, which lost 3 bases and 5 bases, there was a span of 8 bases. Germline loops: CDR1 LNHDA, CDR2 SQIVND (reference sequence). The CDR3 is made up of 12 amino acids. The CDR3 is CASSMTSNEQYF. The DNA read from the CDR3 is TGTGCCAGTAGTATGACTAGTAACGAG.

This clone was recorded many times. Coverage ceases 3 residues before the CDR3 finishes, and the germline J gene fills in the end. V usage is TRBV6-2 or TRBV6-3 and J usage is TRBJ2-1, with a tentative D call TRBD2 (5 bases). Looked up from germline, CDR1 is MNHEY and CDR2 is SVGEGT. V was clipped by 6 bases and J by 2 bases, with 14 bases between them. CDR3 size: 15 residues. The chain's CDR3 is CASRKDFIAYNEQFF. The sequenced part of the CDR3 DNA is TGTGCCAGCAGGAAGGACTTTATCGCCTACAATGAG.

This clone was counted many times. Here the CDR3 reads CASSLTGLTEAFF. CDR3 DNA (partial): TGTGCCAGCAGCCTGACAGGGCTCACTGAA. The chain joins TRBV7-6 to TRBJ1-1, with 7 bases matching TRBD1. The read ends 3 residues early relative to the CDR3; the germline J gene fills the gap. The CDR3 consists of 13 residues. V shed 5 bases, J shed 4 bases, and the junction held 4 bases outside the gene matches. Germline V gene data show CDR1 as SGHVS and CDR2 as FNYEAQ.

This clone was seen many times. The CDR3 end falls 3 residues outside the read, so it is completed with the germline J gene. The J gene is TRBJ2-7, the V gene TRBV19; 9 bases are shared with TRBD1. V trimming: 5 bases; J trimming: 5 bases; junction bases outside the gene matches: 7. This CDR3 region has 14 residues. Germline V lookup: CDR1 LNHDA, CDR2 SQIVND (reference sequence). CDR3 DNA, as far as it was read: TGTGCCAGTAGTCTAGGGACAGGGTTGAACGAG. This gives the protein CASSLGTGLNE. In full, the CDR3 reads CASSLGTGLNEQYF. The full variable domain, its missing parts supplied by reference TRBV19 and TRBJ2-7, is DGGITQSPKYLFRKEGQNVTLSCEQNLNHDAMYWYRQDPGQGLRLIYYSQIVNDFQKGDIAEGYSVSREKKESFPLTVTSAQKNPTAFYLCASSLGTGLNEQYFGPGTRLTVT.

Many counts were recorded for this clone. The sequence runs out 3 residues before the end of the CDR3; the remainder is reconstructed from the germline J gene. The rearrangement joins TRBV18 to TRBJ2-7, with 11 bases aligning to TRBD2. Germline CDR1 KGHSH, CDR2 LQKENI. Trimming removed 3 bases from V and 2 bases from J; junction bases left unmatched: 0. This CDR3 contains 14 residues. CDR3 DNA (partial): TGTGCCAGCTCACCTAGCGGGGGGGCCTACGAG. As protein: CASSPSGGAYE. The full CDR3 protein is CASSPSGGAYEQYF.

This clone was detected ten times or more. The CDR3 end lies 3 residues beyond the end of the read and is filled in from the germline J gene. The chain uses TRBV7-9 and TRBJ2-3, with 7 bases identical to TRBD1. Germline CDR1 is SEHNR and CDR2 is FQNEAQ (reference sequence). The ends lost 5 bases at V and 0 bases at J; junction bases unmatched: 5. The CDR3 contains 15 residues. The CDR3 DNA, read in part, is TGTGCCAGCAGCCCCGGACAGGAGAGCACAGATACG. This sequence encodes CASSPGQESTDT. The entire CDR3 protein is CASSPGQESTDTQYF.

This clone was counted many times. The CDR3 end lies 3 residues beyond the end of the read and is filled in from the germline J gene. The rearrangement joins TRBV6-1 to TRBJ2-1; D possibly corresponds to TRBD1 (6 bases). The CDR3 covers 15 residues. With 2 bases removed from V and 4 bases from J, the gap between germline ends came to 12 bases. Germline V gene data show CDR1 as MNHNS and CDR2 as SASEGT. CDR3 DNA, as far as it was read: TGTGCCAGCAGTGAATATGGGGGCCAATACAATGAG. This sequence encodes CASSEYGGQYNE. The CDR3 as a whole reads CASSEYGGQYNEQFF.

The sample holds many counts of this clone. The read gets to within 3 residues of the CDR3 end, and the germline J gene fills in the rest. The chain employs TRBV9 and TRBJ2-1; TRBD1 aligns across 7 bases. The CDR3 extends over 15 amino acids. The germline V gene has CDR1 SGDLS and CDR2 YYNGEE. V lost 0 bases, J lost 0 bases, and 0 bases stayed unmatched. The CDR3 sequence: CASSVDRGSYNEQFF. The DNA read from the CDR3 is TGTGCCAGCAGCGTAGACAGGGGCTCCTACAATGAG.